This T cell receptor beta chain comes out of a study of CD8 T cells in Susac syndrome. As to this clonotype: Its target is unknown.

Trimming took 4 bases from V and 8 from J, leaving 13 bases between them. Per the germline V gene, CDR1 is SGHDN and CDR2 is FVKESK. The CDR3 has 13 amino acids. RNA totalling about 0.45 to 1 ug underwent reverse transcription with random hexamers. TCR beta CDR3 was amplified by immunoSEQ covering 54 Vbeta and 13 Jbeta. TCRdb ran MiXCR on the immunoSEQ multiplex PCR reads and lists one entry per CDR3 protein. Of approximately 270,000 distinct CDR3 sequences listed, roughly 95% are singletons. Sequencing of TCR beta, carried out with a high-throughput approach, was applied to CD8+ and CD4+ T cells from the blood. TEMRA cells were enriched by FACS, while CD8+ and CD4+ T cells were obtained through a negative isolation that was performed magnetically. Points from the study as a whole: The study conceded that relatively few individuals underwent its TCR sequencing and HLA analysis.

The receptor's source is a human donor with multiple sclerosis. J is TRBJ2-3 and V is TRBV14; D not certain. Sequenced: CD4+ T cells from PBMCs. CDR3 coding DNA: TGTGCCAGCAGCCTTGGTGGGCCAAGTACGCAGTATTTT. Protein product: CASSLGGPSTQYF.